A single sample is the source of the 21 T cell receptor beta chains below, sequenced in a study of T cells during gluten challenge in celiac disease (dated by TCRdb to the late 2010s). Preparation of the library involved single-cell sequencing. Instrument used: Illumina MiSeq. Three nested PCRs using multiplexed primers that cover all TRA and TRB V genes were used to amplify paired single-cell TCR-alpha and TCR-beta sequences. Clones were called with MiXCR by TCRdb after fastp trimmed the public reads at Q25, and only in-frame beta chains were retained. Identical CDR3 proteins give one entry, which carries the most common genes and DNA. The sample yields about 250 distinct CDR3 sequences; approximately 40% were counted once. Approximately 49% of the sample goes to the ten largest clones. Sample: gluten-specific CD4+ T cells sorted from the duodenum using tetramers, taken at baseline or on day 14 of gluten challenge (not recorded which). The receptor set was obtained from a female donor with celiac disease.

The V gene is TRBV6-2 or TRBV6-3, the J gene TRBJ2-7; TRBD1 matches at 7 bases. The CDR3 consists of 15 residues. The V gene's germline CDR1 is MNHEY and CDR2 SVGEGT. Trimming at V came to 10 bases and at J to 7 bases, leaving 19 bases not matched to a gene. In nucleotides, the CDR3 is TGTGCCACCACAAACAGGGGACCCGCCGGTGGGGAGCAGTACTTC. Translating gives CATTNRGPAGGEQYF.

The rearrangement uses TRBV29-1 and TRBJ1-1; no firm D call. CDR1 and CDR2 (germline): SQVTM, ANQGSEA. This CDR3 is 12 amino acids long. Deletions cut 4 bases from V and 0 bases from J, with 6 bases between. The CDR3 loop reads CSVGSMNTEAFF. The DNA of the CDR3 is TGCAGCGTTGGCAGTATGAACACTGAAGCTTTCTTT.

This clonotype was counted between two and nine times. The rearrangement links TRBV5-6 to TRBJ2-2; 8 nucleotides align to TRBD1. Germline CDR1 SGHDT, CDR2 YYEEEE. The CDR3 has 18 amino acids. J was trimmed by 0 bases and V by 3 bases; bases with no gene match: 10. The CDR3, as DNA: TGTGCCAGCAGCTCTCTGACAGGGGCGATTGCGAACACCGGGGAGCTGTTTTTT. Residues: CASSSLTGAIANTGELFF.

This clonotype has just a few counts. The chain recombines TRBV5-6 with TRBJ2-3; D gene unclear. V was cut by 1 base and J by 0 bases, with 9 bases left in between. The CDR3 contains 15 residues. Germline values: CDR1 SGHDT, CDR2 YYEEEE. The CDR3, as DNA: TGTGCCAGCAGCTTGTTTCTGCGGAGCACAGATACGCAGTATTTT. Translating it yields CASSLFLRSTDTQYF.

This clonotype is hyperexpanded within its sample. The V gene is TRBV5-6, the J gene TRBJ2-7; 8 bases match TRBD2. Germline V gene lookup returns CDR1 SGHDT and CDR2 YYEEEE. This CDR3 region has 16 residues. Trimming at V came to 1 base and at J to 7 bases, leaving 13 bases not matched to a gene. Written as DNA, the CDR3 is TGTGCCAGCAGCTTGTTTGGACTAGCAGGGAGTGGAGAGCAGTACTTC. Residues: CASSLFGLAGSGEQYF.

The chain has TRBV20-1 and TRBJ1-2, with a weak D call TRBD1 (5 bases). The V gene's germline CDR1 is DFQATT and CDR2 SNEGSKA (reference sequence). Trimming pared 5 bases from V and 2 bases from J, leaving 18 bases between. There are 15 residues in the CDR3. CDR3 in DNA: TGCAGTGCTGGGGGTAGTGTGCAGGGAAACTATGGCTACACCTTC. Its protein product is CSAGGSVQGNYGYTF.

This rearrangement joins TRBV5-6 to TRBJ1-2, with D unresolved. The germline gives CDR1 SGHDT, CDR2 YYEEEE. The CDR3 loop spans 13 amino acids. The V end was cut by 4 bases, the J end by 8 bases, with 15 bases between. CDR3 bases: TGTGCCAGCAGCCTAATCCTCCAGGAGGGCTACACCTTC. Its protein product is CASSLILQEGYTF. Full variable domain (outside the CDR3, taken from reference TRBV5-6 and TRBJ1-2): DAGVTQSPTHLIKTRGQQVTLRCSPKSGHDTVSWYQQALGQGPQFIFQYYEEEERQRGNFPDRFSGHQFPNYSSELNVNALLLGDSALYLCASSLILQEGYTFGSGTRLTVV.

This sequence joins TRBV6-1 and TRBJ2-5, with D possibly TRBD2 on 6 matching bases. The germline V gene has CDR1 MNHNS and CDR2 SASEGT. V lost 4 bases, J lost 4 bases, and 16 bases lay in between. CDR3 length: 15 residues. CDR3 amino acids: CASSATGVLGETQYF. The CDR3 nucleotides are TGTGCCAGCAGTGCCACGGGGGTCTTGGGAGAGACCCAGTACTTC.

This clonotype came up a few times. V usage is TRBV20-1 and J usage is TRBJ2-1, with 9 bases lining up with TRBD2. V was clipped by 2 bases and J by 3 bases; unmatched bases: 8. CDR1 DFQATT and CDR2 SNEGSKA come from the germline V gene (reference sequence). CDR3 size: 16 residues. For the CDR3, the DNA is TGCAGTGCTAGAAAAGGAGCGGGAGGTTACTACAATGAGCAGTTCTTC. Its translation: CSARKGAGGYYNEQFF.

This clonotype is categorized as large (0.1 to 1%). The chain couples TRBV4-1 to TRBJ2-1; perhaps TRBD2 as D (6 bases). V was cut by 3 bases and J by 7 bases, with 19 bases left in between. The CDR3 extends over 16 amino acids. Looked up from germline, CDR1 is MGHRA and CDR2 is YSYEKL. Here the CDR3 reads CASSQGSSKAGNEQFF. The CDR3 bases are TGCGCCAGCAGCCAGGGTTCTTCAAAGGCGGGGAATGAGCAGTTCTTC.

On this clonotype: Since no conserved phenylalanine or tryptophan closes the CDR3, a read error is the likely cause. The rearrangement uses TRBV29-1 and TRBJ2-1; D not resolved. V was pared by 7 bases and J by 5 bases, with 15 bases between. Germline CDR1 reads SQVTM; CDR2 reads ANQGSEA. The CDR3 loop spans 13 amino acids. The CDR3 spells CSASLSWDNEQFI. DNA for the CDR3: TGCAGCGCATCACTTTCCTGGGACAATGAGCAGTTCATC.

This clonotype was seen more than once but under ten times. The CDR3 is CASSFSPWVPEQFF. In nucleotides, the CDR3 is TGTGCCAGCAGCTTCTCGCCCTGGGTTCCTGAGCAGTTCTTC. This chain links TRBV7-3 with TRBJ2-1; no clear D. V gave up 3 bases and J gave up 9 bases, with 15 bases separating them. The CDR3 has 14 residues. Germline CDR1 and CDR2: SGHTA and FQGTGA. The variable domain in full, completed from reference TRBV7-3 and TRBJ2-1, reads GAGVSQTPSNKVTEKGKYVELRCDPISGHTALYWYRQSLGQGPEFLIYFQGTGAADDSGLPNDRFFAVRPEGSVSTLKIQRTERGDSAVYLCASSFSPWVPEQFFGPGTRLTVL.

The chain has TRBV15 and TRBJ1-1, with 9 bases matching TRBD1. The CDR3 extends over 15 amino acids. V was pared by 0 bases and J by 3 bases, with 2 bases of the junction left unmatched. Looked up from germline, CDR1 is LNHNV and CDR2 is YYDKDF (reference sequence). The CDR3 reads CATSRERTGDTEAFF. The CDR3, as DNA: TGTGCCACCAGCAGAGAGAGGACAGGGGACACTGAAGCTTTCTTT.

This clonotype is labeled hyperexpanded. The chain carries TRBV19 and TRBJ2-1, with D tentatively TRBD1 or TRBD2 (7 bases each). The CDR3 spans 13 residues. Germline loops: CDR1 LNHDA, CDR2 SQIVND (reference sequence). In nucleotides, the CDR3 is TGTGCTATCTCTACGCAGGGGGGGAATGAGCAGTTCTTC. This codes for CAISTQGGNEQFF.

This clonotype was found a few times. The chain has TRBV9 and TRBJ2-3; 7 bases match TRBD2. J lost 4 bases, V lost 0 bases, and 5 bases had no gene match. Germline V gives CDR1 SGDLS, CDR2 YYNGEE. The CDR3 has 15 amino acids. DNA for the CDR3: TGTGCCAGCAGCGTAGTGCCGGGAGGACCAGATACGCAGTATTTT. This codes for CASSVVPGGPDTQYF.

By its share, this clonotype is large. The rearrangement links TRBV19 to TRBJ1-2; TRBD1 might be the D (5 bases). The CDR3 length is 13 residues. Germline V lookup: CDR1 LNHDA, CDR2 SQIVND (reference sequence). V was shortened by 4 bases and J by 10 bases, with 16 bases between the two germline ends. CDR3 DNA: TGTGCCAGTAGTAATCGGGCAGGGTCTGACTACACCTTC. Translating gives CASSNRAGSDYTF. The complete variable domain, with remaining parts taken from reference TRBV19 and TRBJ1-2, reads DGGITQSPKYLFRKEGQNVTLSCEQNLNHDAMYWYRQDPGQGLRLIYYSQIVNDFQKGDIAEGYSVSREKKESFPLTVTSAQKNPTAFYLCASSNRAGSDYTFGSGTRLTVV.

This clonotype is categorized as hyperexpanded. This chain joins TRBV4-2 and TRBJ2-1; 9 bases map to TRBD1. The CDR3 sequence is 14 residues long. The junction had 2 bases not matched to a gene; V was cut back by 2 bases and J by 6 bases. Germline CDR1 reads LGHNA; CDR2 reads YNFKEQ. In nucleotides, the CDR3 is TGTGCCAGCAGCCAAAGACAGGGGGGCAATGAGCAGTTCTTC. Encoded protein: CASSQRQGGNEQFF.

The rearrangement links TRBV20-1 to TRBJ1-5; TRBD1 is a possible D gene (6 bases). The CDR3 spans 14 residues. V gave up 5 bases and J gave up 4 bases, with 15 bases separating them. Germline CDR1 reads DFQATT; CDR2 reads SNEGSKA (reference sequence). The CDR3 DNA sequence: TGCAGTGCTGAACAGGGAAACGGGAATCAGCCCCAGCATTTT. Amino acids: CSAEQGNGNQPQHF.

By its share, this clonotype is large. The chain recombines TRBV19 with TRBJ1-2; D perhaps matches TRBD1 (5 bases). V was clipped by 7 bases and J by 3 bases, with 18 bases between them. CDR1 LNHDA and CDR2 SQIVND come from the germline V gene (reference sequence). The CDR3 runs 15 residues. Written as DNA, the CDR3 is TGTGCCAGTACTCTACGCGGGGGGTCGGACTATGGCTACACCTTC. Translating it yields CASTLRGGSDYGYTF.

In its sample, this clonotype ranks as hyperexpanded. V is TRBV5-1 and J is TRBJ1-6, with a possible D match to TRBD1 (6 bases). Germline CDR1 reads SGHRS; CDR2 reads YFSETQ. Trimming took 1 base from V and 7 from J, leaving 12 bases between them. This CDR3 spans 15 amino acids. The CDR3 here is CASSLWGPPNSPLHF. CDR3 sequence (DNA): TGCGCCAGCAGCTTGTGGGGGCCCCCGAATTCACCCCTCCACTTT.

The CDR3 loop reads CASSVGAEGNTEAFF. For the CDR3, the DNA is TGTGCCAGCAGCGTAGGGGCAGAAGGAAACACTGAAGCTTTCTTT. The chain combines TRBV9 with TRBJ1-1; the D is unclear. Between the trimmed V and J ends, which lost 0 bases and 2 bases, there was a span of 11 bases. In germline, CDR1 is SGDLS, CDR2 YYNGEE. The CDR3 totals 15 residues.